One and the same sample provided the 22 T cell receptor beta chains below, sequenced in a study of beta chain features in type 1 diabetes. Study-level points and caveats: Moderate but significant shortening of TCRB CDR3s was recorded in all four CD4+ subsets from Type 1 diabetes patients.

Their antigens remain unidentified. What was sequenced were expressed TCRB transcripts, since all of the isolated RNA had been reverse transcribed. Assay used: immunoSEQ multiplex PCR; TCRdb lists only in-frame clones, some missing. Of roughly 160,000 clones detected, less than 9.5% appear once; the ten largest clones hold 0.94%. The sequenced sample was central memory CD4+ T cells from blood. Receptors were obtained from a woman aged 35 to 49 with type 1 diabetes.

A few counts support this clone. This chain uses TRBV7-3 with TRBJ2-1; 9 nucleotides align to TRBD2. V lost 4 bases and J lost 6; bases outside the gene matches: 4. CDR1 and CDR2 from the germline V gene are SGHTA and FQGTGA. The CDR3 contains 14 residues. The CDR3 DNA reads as TGTGCCAGCAGCTCCCGACTAGCGGCCAATGAGCAGTTCTTC. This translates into CASSSRLAANEQFF.

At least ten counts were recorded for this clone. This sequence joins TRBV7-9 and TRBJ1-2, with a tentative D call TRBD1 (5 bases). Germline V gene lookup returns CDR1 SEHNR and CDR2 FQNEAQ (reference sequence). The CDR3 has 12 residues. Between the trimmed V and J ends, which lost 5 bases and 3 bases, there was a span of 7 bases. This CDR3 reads CASSGGDYGYTF. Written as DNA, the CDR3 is TGTGCCAGCAGCGGAGGGGACTATGGCTACACCTTC.

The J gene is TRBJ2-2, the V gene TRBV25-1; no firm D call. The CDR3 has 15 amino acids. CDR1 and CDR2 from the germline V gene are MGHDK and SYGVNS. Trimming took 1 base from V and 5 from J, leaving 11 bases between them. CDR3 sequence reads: CASSELDNWTGELFF. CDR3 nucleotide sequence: TGTGCCAGCAGTGAATTAGACAATTGGACCGGGGAGCTGTTTTTT. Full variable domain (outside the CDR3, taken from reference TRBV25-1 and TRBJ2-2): EADIYQTPRYLVIGTGKKITLECSQTMGHDKMYWYQQDPGMELHLIHYSYGVNSTEKGDLSSESTVSRIRTEHFPLTLESARPSHTSQYLCASSELDNWTGELFFGEGSRLTVL.

DNA for the CDR3: TGTGCCAGCAGCGAAAGCCCGGACAGAATCTACGAGCAGTACTTC. Translating it yields CASSESPDRIYEQYF. V is TRBV7-2 and J is TRBJ2-7, with TRBD1 as a possible D gene (6 bases). The CDR3 sequence is 15 residues long. Germline V gives CDR1 SGHTA, CDR2 FQGNSA. Trimming pared 5 bases from V and 3 bases from J, leaving 17 bases between.

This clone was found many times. The CDR3 is CASSQEATEVLYNEQFF. The CDR3 nucleotides are TGTGCCAGCAGCCAAGAAGCAACGGAGGTACTCTACAATGAGCAGTTCTTC. The V and J genes are TRBV14 and TRBJ2-1; weak D call: TRBD2 (5 bases). The CDR3 sequence is 17 residues long. CDR1 is SGHDN, CDR2 FVKESK, per germline. Trimming removed 0 bases at V and 3 bases at J, with 15 bases between.

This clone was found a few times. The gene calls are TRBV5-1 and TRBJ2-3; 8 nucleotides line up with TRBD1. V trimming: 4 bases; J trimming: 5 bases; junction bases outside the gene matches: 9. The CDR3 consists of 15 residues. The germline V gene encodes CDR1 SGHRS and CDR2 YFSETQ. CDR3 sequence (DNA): TGCGCCAGCAGCCCGAAACAGGGGGTCGGAGATACGCAGTATTTT. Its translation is CASSPKQGVGDTQYF.

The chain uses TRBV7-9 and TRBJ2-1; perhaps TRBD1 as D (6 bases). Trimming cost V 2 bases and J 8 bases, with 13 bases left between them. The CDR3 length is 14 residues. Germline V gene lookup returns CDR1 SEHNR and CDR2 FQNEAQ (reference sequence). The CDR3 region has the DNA TGTGCCAGCAGCTTATCCACAGGGTTCGATGAGCAGTTCTTC. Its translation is CASSLSTGFDEQFF.

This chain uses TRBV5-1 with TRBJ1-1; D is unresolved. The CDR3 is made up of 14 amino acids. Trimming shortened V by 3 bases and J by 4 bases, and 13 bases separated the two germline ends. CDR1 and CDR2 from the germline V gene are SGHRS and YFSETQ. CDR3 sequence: CASSSGLEGTEAFF. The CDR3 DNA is TGCGCCAGCAGCTCAGGCCTGGAGGGCACTGAAGCTTTCTTT.

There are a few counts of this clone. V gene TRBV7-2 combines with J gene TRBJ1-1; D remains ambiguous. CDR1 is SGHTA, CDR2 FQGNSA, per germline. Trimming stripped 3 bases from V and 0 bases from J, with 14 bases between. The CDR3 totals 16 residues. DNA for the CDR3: TGTGCCAGCAGCTTGGACGGAGGGTTCATGAACACTGAAGCTTTCTTT. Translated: CASSLDGGFMNTEAFF.

CDR3 nucleotide sequence: TGTGCGGGACAAGGGGCTAACTATGGCTACACCTTC. It yields the protein CAGQGANYGYTF. The V and J genes are TRBV6-1 and TRBJ1-2; a possible D gene is TRBD1 (6 bases). This CDR3 region has 12 residues. Germline CDR1 and CDR2: MNHNS and SASEGT.

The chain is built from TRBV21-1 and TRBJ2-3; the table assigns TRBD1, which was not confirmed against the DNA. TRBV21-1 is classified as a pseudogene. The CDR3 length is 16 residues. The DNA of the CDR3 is TGTGCCAGCAGCCGCCGACAACCCTCTGGCACAGATACGCAGTATTTT. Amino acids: CASSRRQPSGTDTQYF.

As DNA, the CDR3 is TGCGCCAGCAGCTCGGCTAGCGGGGTAGAGACCCAGTACTTC. It is translated as CASSSASGVETQYF. The rearrangement joins TRBV5-1 to TRBJ2-5; 9 nucleotides match TRBD2. This CDR3 region has 14 residues. Germline V lookup: CDR1 SGHRS, CDR2 YFSETQ. The trim removed 3 bases at V and 4 bases at J, leaving 4 bases unmatched.

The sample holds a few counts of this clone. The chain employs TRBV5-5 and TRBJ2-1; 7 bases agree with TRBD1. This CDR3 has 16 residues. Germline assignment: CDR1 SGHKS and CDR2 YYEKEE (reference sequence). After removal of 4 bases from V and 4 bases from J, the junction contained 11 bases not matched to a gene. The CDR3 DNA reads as TGTGCCAGCAGCCCATCGAGGACAGGCACATACAATGAGCAGTTCTTC. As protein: CASSPSRTGTYNEQFF.

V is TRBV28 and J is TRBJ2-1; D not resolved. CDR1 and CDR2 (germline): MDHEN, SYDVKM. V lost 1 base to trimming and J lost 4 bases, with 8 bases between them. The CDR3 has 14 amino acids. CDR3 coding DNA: TGTGCCAGCAGTTTATCCACGGGTTACAATGAGCAGTTCTTC. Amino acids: CASSLSTGYNEQFF.

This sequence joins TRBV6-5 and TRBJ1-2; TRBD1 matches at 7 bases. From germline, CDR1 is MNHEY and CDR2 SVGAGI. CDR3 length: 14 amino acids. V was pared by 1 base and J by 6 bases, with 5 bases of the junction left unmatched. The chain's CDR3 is CASSYFGQANGYTF. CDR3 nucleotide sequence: TGTGCCAGCAGTTACTTTGGACAGGCTAATGGCTACACCTTC.

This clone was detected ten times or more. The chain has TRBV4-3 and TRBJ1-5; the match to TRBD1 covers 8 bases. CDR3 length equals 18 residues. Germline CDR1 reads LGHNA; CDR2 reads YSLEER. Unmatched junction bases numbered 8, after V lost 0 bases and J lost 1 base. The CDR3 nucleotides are TGCGCCAGCAGCCAAGATGCAGGGGGCGCGAAAAGCAATCAGCCCCAGCATTTT. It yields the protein CASSQDAGGAKSNQPQHF.

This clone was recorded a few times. The CDR3 coding sequence is TGCAGCACTAGTCGGTACCAGCCCCAGCATTTT. Its protein is CSTSRYQPQHF. The chain has TRBV20-1 and TRBJ1-5; no clear D gene. Germline assignment: CDR1 DFQATT and CDR2 SNEGSKA (reference sequence). This CDR3 comprises 11 residues.

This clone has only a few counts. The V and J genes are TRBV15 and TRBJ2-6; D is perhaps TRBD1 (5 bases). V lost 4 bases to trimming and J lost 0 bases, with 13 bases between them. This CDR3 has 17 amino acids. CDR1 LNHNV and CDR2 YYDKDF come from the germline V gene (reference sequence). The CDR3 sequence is CATSIPRGYSGANVLTF. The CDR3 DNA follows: TGTGCCACCAGCATACCTAGGGGCTACTCTGGGGCCAACGTCCTGACTTTC.

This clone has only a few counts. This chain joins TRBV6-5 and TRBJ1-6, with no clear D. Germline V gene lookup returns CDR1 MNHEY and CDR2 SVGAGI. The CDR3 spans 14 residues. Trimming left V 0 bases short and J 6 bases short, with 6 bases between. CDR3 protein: CASSYSGINSPLHF. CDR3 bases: TGTGCCAGCAGTTACTCCGGGATTAATTCACCCCTCCACTTT.

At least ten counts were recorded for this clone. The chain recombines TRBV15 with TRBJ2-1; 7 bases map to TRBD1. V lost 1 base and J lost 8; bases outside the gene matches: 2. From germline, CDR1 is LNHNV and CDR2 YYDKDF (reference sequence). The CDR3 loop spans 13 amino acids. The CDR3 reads CATSRGQGYEQFF. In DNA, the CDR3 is TGTGCCACCAGCAGAGGACAGGGCTATGAGCAGTTCTTC.

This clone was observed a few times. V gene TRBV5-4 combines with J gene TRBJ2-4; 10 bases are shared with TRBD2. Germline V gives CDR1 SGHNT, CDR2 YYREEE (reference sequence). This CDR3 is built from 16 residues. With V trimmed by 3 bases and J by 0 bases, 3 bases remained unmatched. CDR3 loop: CASSSGLAIAKNIQYF. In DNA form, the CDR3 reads TGTGCCAGCAGCTCGGGACTAGCGATAGCCAAAAACATTCAGTACTTC.

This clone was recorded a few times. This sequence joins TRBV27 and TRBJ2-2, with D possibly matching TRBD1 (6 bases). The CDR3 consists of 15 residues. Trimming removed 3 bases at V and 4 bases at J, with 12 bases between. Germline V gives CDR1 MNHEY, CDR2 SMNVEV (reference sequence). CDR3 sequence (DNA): TGTGCCAGCAGTTTCTCAACCAGGGGCACCGGGGAGCTGTTTTTT. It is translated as CASSFSTRGTGELFF.